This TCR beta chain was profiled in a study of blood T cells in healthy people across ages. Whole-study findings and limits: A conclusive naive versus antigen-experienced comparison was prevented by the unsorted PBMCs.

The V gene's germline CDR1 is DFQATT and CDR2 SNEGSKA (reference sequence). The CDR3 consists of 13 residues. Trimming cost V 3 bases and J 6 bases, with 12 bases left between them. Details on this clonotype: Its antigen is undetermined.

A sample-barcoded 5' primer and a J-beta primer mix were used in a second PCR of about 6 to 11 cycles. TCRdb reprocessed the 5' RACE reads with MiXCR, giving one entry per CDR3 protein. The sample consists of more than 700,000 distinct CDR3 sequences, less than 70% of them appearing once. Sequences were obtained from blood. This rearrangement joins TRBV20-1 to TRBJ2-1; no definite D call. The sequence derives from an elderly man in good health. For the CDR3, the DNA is TGCAGTGCTAGGTGGGCTAGTGGCAATGAGCAGTTCTTC. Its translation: CSARWASGNEQFF.